This record covers a single T cell receptor beta chain. These data belong to a study of patients and donors after allogeneic stem cell transplantation. TCRdb used MiXCR to reprocess the RT-PCR reads, holding one entry per CDR3 protein. The sample lists 200,000 to 250,000 distinct CDR3 sequences, 13% to 15% occurring once. V was pared by 2 bases and J by 1 base, with 11 bases between. The CDR3 runs 15 residues. Looked up from germline, CDR1 is LNHDA and CDR2 is SQIVND (reference sequence). This rearrangement joins TRBV19 to TRBJ1-1; D is undetermined. Specimen: blood, either unsorted or a sorted T cell fraction (not recorded which). This receptor was identified in a human donor who was either an allogeneic HSCT recipient or a stem cell or donor lymphocyte infusion donor (not recorded which). It is not recorded whose cells these are; they may come from a transplant donor. CDR3 coding DNA: TGTGCCAGTAGTATATTCGGATCGGAGAACACTGAAGCTTTCTTT. Translation: CASSIFGSENTEAFF. The entire variable domain, with the rest obtained from reference TRBV19 and TRBJ1-1, is as follows: DGGITQSPKYLFRKEGQNVTLSCEQNLNHDAMYWYRQDPGQGLRLIYYSQIVNDFQKGDIAEGYSVSREKKESFPLTVTSAQKNPTAFYLCASSIFGSENTEAFFGQGTRLTVV.